One and the same sample provided the 15 T cell receptor beta chains below, sequenced in a study of PD-L1 blockade in urothelial cancer. Time point meaning: peripheral blood 6 weeks after treatment start. Here immunoSEQ multiplex PCR was the method, and the copy in TCRdb shows in-frame clones only, minus some. The table lists roughly 100,000 clones, approximately 87% of them singletons. The material sequenced was PBMCs, taken around atezolizumab (anti-PD-L1) treatment. The receptors come from a man aged 70 or older with urothelial cancer.

The chain combines TRBV19 with TRBJ2-2; 10 nucleotides agree with TRBD2. The CDR3 loop spans 17 amino acids. Per germline, CDR1 LNHDA and CDR2 SQIVND (reference sequence). V lost 3 bases, J lost 3 bases, and 7 bases stayed unmatched. CDR3 loop: CASSIGASGSDTGELFF. CDR3 nucleotides: TGTGCCAGTAGTATTGGTGCTAGCGGGAGTGACACCGGGGAGCTGTTTTTT.

The chain combines TRBV7-2 with TRBJ2-1; D is unclear. The CDR3 length is 15 residues. Germline loops: CDR1 SGHTA, CDR2 FQGNSA. Deletions cut 7 bases from V and 8 bases from J, with 21 bases between. The CDR3 protein is CASKLNLDGGDEQFF. The CDR3 bases are TGTGCCAGCAAGCTCAACCTAGACGGCGGCGATGAGCAGTTCTTC.

The rearrangement links TRBV18 to TRBJ1-5; 9 nucleotides line up with TRBD1. Per germline, CDR1 KGHSH and CDR2 LQKENI. The CDR3 has 14 amino acids. The trim removed 3 bases at V and 7 bases at J, leaving 4 bases unmatched. The CDR3: CASSPGQGGQPQHF. DNA for the CDR3: TGTGCCAGCTCACCGGGACAGGGCGGACAGCCCCAGCATTTT.

The chain links TRBV29-1 to TRBJ1-4; TRBD1 agrees at 8 bases. The CDR3 covers 13 residues. Germline CDR1 is SQVTM and CDR2 is ANQGSEA. Trimming removed 6 bases from V and 7 bases from J; junction bases left unmatched: 7. CDR3 region: CSVETGAREKLFF. The CDR3 region has the DNA TGCAGCGTCGAGACAGGGGCGCGTGAAAAACTGTTTTTT.

The V gene is TRBV5-1, the J gene TRBJ1-2; TRBD1 agrees at 7 bases. The CDR3 loop spans 14 amino acids. V lost 0 bases to trimming and J lost 2 bases; unmatched junction nucleotides: 1. Germline CDR1 and CDR2: SGHRS and YFSETQ. The CDR3 spells CASSLEQGNYGYTF. The CDR3 coding sequence is TGCGCCAGCAGCTTGGAACAGGGGAACTATGGCTACACCTTC.

J is TRBJ1-2 and V is TRBV5-4, with TRBD1 matching over 9 bases. The germline CDR1 and CDR2 sequences are SGHNT and YYREEE (reference sequence). The CDR3 runs to 15 residues. The V and J ends lost 3 bases and 5 bases, in that order; junction bases with no gene match: 8. The CDR3 DNA follows: TGTGCCAGCAGCTCATTACAGGGGGCTGAATATGGCTACACCTTC. This gives the protein CASSSLQGAEYGYTF.

V gene TRBV11-1 combines with J gene TRBJ1-5; D is uncertain. Germline CDR1 reads SGHAT; CDR2 reads FQDESV (reference sequence). This CDR3 region has 14 residues. V was clipped by 1 base and J by 4 bases, with 8 bases between them. The CDR3 protein is CASSLGASNQPQHF. The CDR3 bases are TGTGCCAGCAGCTTAGGGGCGTCTAATCAGCCCCAGCATTTT. Full variable domain (remainder filled in from reference TRBV11-1 and TRBJ1-5): EAEVAQSPRYKITEKSQAVAFWCDPISGHATLYWYRQILGQGPELLVQFQDESVVDDSQLPKDRFSAERLKGVDSTLKIQPAELGDSAMYLCASSLGASNQPQHFGDGTRLSIL.

This clone was seen a handful of times. The chain links TRBV7-2 to TRBJ2-4; the D is unclear. Germline CDR1 reads SGHTA; CDR2 reads FQGNSA. This CDR3 contains 17 residues. Deletions cut 2 bases from V and 0 bases from J, with 14 bases between. This CDR3 is CASSLYVDKLAKNIQYF. The CDR3 DNA reads as TGTGCCAGCAGCTTATACGTTGACAAACTAGCCAAAAACATTCAGTACTTC.

This chain joins TRBV12-5 and TRBJ1-1, with 8 bases matching TRBD1. Germline CDR1 and CDR2: LGHNT and FRNRAP. This CDR3 is built from 15 residues. Trimming removed 6 bases from V and 0 bases from J; junction bases left unmatched: 6. The CDR3 reads CASGLRQGMNTEAFF. CDR3 coding DNA: TGTGCTAGTGGGCTTAGACAGGGGATGAACACTGAAGCTTTCTTT.

The chain has TRBV7-9 and TRBJ2-5, with 9 bases lining up with TRBD2. The CDR3 sequence is 15 residues long. V was pared by 1 base and J by 6 bases, with 6 bases of the junction left unmatched. CDR1 and CDR2 from the germline V gene are SEHNR and FQNEAQ (reference sequence). The CDR3 DNA follows: TGTGCCAGCAGCTTAGGGGGACTAGCCGACCAGACCCAGTACTTC. Translating it yields CASSLGGLADQTQYF.

The chain has TRBV19 and TRBJ2-1; a possible D gene is TRBD2 (5 bases). The CDR3 sequence is 16 residues long. V was pared by 3 bases and J by 2 bases, with 14 bases between. Germline CDR1 is LNHDA and CDR2 is SQIVND (reference sequence). In DNA, the CDR3 is TGTGCCAGTAGTATTAAAGGCGGGCAAGCCTACAATGAGCAGTTCTTC. It translates to CASSIKGGQAYNEQFF.

V usage is TRBV7-3 and J usage is TRBJ2-5; D gene ambiguous. Germline loops: CDR1 SGHTA, CDR2 FQGTGA. The CDR3 totals 15 residues. The germline V and J ends were trimmed by 1 base and 5 bases, with 14 bases remaining between them. CDR3 in amino acids: CASSLNPSGRETQYF. CDR3 in DNA: TGTGCCAGCAGCTTAAATCCATCGGGTAGGGAGACCCAGTACTTC.

The chain carries TRBV2 and TRBJ1-2; D is ambiguous. V was trimmed by 8 bases and J by 7 bases, leaving 20 bases between them. This CDR3 region has 14 residues. Germline CDR1 SNHLY, CDR2 FYNNEI. The CDR3: CASFTNRQHPGYTF. CDR3 nucleotide sequence: TGTGCCAGCTTCACGAACCGTCAACACCCTGGCTACACCTTC.

In this sample, this clone turned up once. CDR3 DNA sequence: TGTGCCAGCAGCTTAGGGGGCCCGGCAGATACGCAGTATTTT. Translation gives CASSLGGPADTQYF. The chain carries TRBV7-9 and TRBJ2-3, with a weak D call TRBD1 (5 bases). In germline, CDR1 is SEHNR, CDR2 FQNEAQ (reference sequence). The CDR3 is made up of 14 amino acids. The V gene lost 1 base and the J gene lost 4 bases, with 9 bases spanning the gap.

This sequence joins TRBV5-1 and TRBJ2-3, with a weak D call TRBD2 (9 bases). Trimming removed 4 bases from V and 3 bases from J, with 21 bases in between. CDR1 SGHRS and CDR2 YFSETQ come from the germline V gene. The CDR3 contains 17 residues. CDR3 residues: CASSGTGGSGGTDTQYF. DNA of the CDR3: TGCGCCAGCAGCGGGACAGGAGGTAGCGGGGGAACAGATACGCAGTATTTT.